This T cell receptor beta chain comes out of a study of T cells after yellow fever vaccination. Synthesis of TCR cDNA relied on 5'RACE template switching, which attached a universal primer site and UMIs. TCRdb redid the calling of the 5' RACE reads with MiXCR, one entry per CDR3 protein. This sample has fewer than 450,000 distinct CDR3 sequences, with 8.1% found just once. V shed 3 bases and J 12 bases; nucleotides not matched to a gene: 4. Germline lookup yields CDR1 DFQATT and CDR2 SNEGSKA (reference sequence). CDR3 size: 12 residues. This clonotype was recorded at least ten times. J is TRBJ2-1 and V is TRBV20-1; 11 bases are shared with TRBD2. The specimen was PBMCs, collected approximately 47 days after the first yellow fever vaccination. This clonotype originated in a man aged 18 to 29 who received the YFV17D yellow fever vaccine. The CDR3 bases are TGCAGTGCTAGGCGGGGGACTAGCGGGCAGTTCTTC. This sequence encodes CSARRGTSGQFF.